The TCR beta chain described here comes from a study of OX40 agonist ivuxolimab in advanced cancers. The V gene lost 6 bases and the J gene lost 1 base, with 9 bases spanning the gap. The CDR3 has 13 residues. Germline CDR1 MNHEY, CDR2 SMNVEV (reference sequence). TCRdb's copy holds only in-frame clones and misses some; the assay was immunoSEQ multiplex PCR. Of tens of thousands of clones listed, 85% to 90% are singletons. The sample was CD4+ or CD8+ T cells sorted from blood, taken in a trial of the OX40 agonist ivuxolimab. This receptor was taken from an adult with an advanced solid tumor such as melanoma, head and neck, liver or kidney cancer. This sequence joins TRBV27 and TRBJ1-2; D possibly corresponds to TRBD1 (5 bases). CDR3 in amino acids: CASSLDSNYGYTF. The CDR3 nucleotides are TGTGCCAGCAGCCTCGACAGTAACTATGGCTACACCTTC.